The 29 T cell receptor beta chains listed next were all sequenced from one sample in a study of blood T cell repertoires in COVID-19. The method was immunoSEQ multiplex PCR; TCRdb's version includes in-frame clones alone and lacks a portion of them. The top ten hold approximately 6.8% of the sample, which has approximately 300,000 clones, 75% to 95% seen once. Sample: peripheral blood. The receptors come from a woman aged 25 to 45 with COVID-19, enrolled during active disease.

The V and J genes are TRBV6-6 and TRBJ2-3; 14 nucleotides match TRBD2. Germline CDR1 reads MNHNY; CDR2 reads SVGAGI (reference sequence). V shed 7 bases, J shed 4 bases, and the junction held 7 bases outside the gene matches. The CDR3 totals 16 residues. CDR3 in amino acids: CASNTGTSGRSDTQYF. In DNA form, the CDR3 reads TGTGCCAGCAACACCGGGACTAGCGGGAGATCAGATACGCAGTATTTT.

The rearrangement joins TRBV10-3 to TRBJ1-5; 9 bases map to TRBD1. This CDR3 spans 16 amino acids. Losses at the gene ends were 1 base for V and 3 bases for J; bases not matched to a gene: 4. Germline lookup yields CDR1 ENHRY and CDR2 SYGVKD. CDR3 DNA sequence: TGTGCCATCAGTGAGTTTGGACAGGGGAACAATCAGCCCCAGCATTTT. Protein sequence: CAISEFGQGNNQPQHF.

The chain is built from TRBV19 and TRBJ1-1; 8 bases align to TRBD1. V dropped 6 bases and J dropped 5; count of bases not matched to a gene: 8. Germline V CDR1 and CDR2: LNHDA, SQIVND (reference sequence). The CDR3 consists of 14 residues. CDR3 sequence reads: CASSDPGGITEAFF. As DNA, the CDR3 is TGTGCCAGTAGCGATCCAGGGGGCATTACTGAAGCTTTCTTT.

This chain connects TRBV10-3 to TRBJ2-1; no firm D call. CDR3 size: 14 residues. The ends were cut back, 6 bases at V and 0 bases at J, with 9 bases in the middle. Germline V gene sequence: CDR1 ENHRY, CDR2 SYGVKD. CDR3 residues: CAISPPSSYNEQFF. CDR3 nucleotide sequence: TGTGCCATCAGCCCGCCGAGCTCCTACAATGAGCAGTTCTTC.

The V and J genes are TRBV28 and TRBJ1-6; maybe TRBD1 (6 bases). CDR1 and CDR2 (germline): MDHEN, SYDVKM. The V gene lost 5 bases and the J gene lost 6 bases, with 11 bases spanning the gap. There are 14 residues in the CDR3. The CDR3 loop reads CASSPARGNSPLHF. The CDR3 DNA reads TGTGCCAGCAGTCCGGCCAGGGGTAATTCACCCCTCCACTTT. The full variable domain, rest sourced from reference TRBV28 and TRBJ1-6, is DVKVTQSSRYLVKRTGEKVFLECVQDMDHENMFWYRQDPGLGLRLIYFSYDVKMKEKGDIPEGYSVSREKKERFSLILESASTNQTSMYLCASSPARGNSPLHFGNGTRLTVT.

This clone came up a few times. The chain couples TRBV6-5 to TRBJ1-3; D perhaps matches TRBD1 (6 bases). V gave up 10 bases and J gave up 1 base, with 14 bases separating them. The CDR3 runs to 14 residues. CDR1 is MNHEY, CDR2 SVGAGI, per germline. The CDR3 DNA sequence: TGTGCCATCATGCGGGGGGCGTCTGGAAACACCATATATTTT. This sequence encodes CAIMRGASGNTIYF.

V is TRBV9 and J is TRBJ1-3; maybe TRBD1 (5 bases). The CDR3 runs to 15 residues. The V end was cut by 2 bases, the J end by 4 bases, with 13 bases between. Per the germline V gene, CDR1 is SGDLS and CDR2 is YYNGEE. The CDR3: CASSVGGSLGNTIYF. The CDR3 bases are TGTGCCAGCAGCGTCGGGGGATCACTCGGAAACACCATATATTTT.

CDR3 sequence reads: CAISEVMGLEETQYF. The CDR3 bases are TGTGCCATCAGTGAAGTCATGGGACTAGAAGAGACCCAGTACTTC. This chain joins TRBV10-3 and TRBJ2-5; TRBD2 agrees at 8 bases. V lost 3 bases and J lost 3; bases outside the gene matches: 6. Germline-derived CDR1 and CDR2 are ENHRY and SYGVKD. The CDR3 covers 15 residues.

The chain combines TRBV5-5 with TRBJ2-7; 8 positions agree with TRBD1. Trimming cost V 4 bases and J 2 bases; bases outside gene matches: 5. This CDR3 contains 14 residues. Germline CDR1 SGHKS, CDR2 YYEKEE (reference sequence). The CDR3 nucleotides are TGTGCCAGCAGCCCCTCGACAGGGGCCTACGAGCAGTACTTC. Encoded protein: CASSPSTGAYEQYF.

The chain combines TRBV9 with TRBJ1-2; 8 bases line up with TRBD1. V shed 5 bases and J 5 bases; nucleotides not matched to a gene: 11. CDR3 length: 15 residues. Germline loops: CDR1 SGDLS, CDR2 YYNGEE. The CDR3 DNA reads TGTGCCAGCAGAGGGAGCCCAGGGGGCGAGTATGGCTACACCTTC. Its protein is CASRGSPGGEYGYTF. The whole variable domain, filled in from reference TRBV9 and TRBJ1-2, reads DSGVTQTPKHLITATGQRVTLRCSPRSGDLSVYWYQQSLDQGLQFLIQYYNGEERAKGNILERFSAQQFPDLHSELNLSSLELGDSALYFCASRGSPGGEYGYTFGSGTRLTVV.

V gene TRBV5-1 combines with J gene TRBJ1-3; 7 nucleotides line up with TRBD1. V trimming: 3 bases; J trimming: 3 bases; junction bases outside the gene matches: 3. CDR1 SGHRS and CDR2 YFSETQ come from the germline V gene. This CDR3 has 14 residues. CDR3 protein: CASSSDRFGNTIYF. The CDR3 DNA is TGCGCCAGCAGCTCGGACAGGTTTGGAAACACCATATATTTT.

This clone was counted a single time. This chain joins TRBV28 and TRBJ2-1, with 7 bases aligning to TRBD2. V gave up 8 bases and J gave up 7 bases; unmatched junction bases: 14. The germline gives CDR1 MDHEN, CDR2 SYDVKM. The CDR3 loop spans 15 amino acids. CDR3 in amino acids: CASPPLGGALNEQFF. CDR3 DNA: TGTGCCAGCCCCCCGTTGGGAGGGGCGTTGAATGAGCAGTTCTTC.

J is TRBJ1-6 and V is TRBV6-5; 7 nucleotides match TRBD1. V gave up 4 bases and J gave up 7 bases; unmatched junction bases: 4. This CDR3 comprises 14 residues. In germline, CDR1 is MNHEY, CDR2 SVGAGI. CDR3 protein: CASSSGTENSPLHF. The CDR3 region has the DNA TGTGCCAGCAGTTCCGGGACAGAGAATTCACCCCTCCACTTT.

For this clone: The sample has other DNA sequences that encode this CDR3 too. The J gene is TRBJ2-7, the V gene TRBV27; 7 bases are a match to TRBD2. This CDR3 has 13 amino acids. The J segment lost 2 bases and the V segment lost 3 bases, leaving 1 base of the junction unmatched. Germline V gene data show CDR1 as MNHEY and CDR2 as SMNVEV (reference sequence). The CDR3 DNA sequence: TGTGCCAGCAGTTTTGCGGGAGCCTACGAGCAGTACTTC. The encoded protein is CASSFAGAYEQYF.

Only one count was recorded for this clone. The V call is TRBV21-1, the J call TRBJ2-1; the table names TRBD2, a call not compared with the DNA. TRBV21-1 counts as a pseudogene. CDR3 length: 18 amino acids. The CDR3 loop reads CASSPSKLTSGRRVEQFF. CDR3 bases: TGTGCCAGCAGCCCCAGCAAACTAACTAGCGGGAGACGGGTTGAGCAGTTCTTC.

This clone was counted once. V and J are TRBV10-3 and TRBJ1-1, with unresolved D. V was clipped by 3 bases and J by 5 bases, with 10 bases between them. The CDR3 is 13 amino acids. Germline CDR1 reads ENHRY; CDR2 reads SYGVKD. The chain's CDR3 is CAISDMGGTEAFF. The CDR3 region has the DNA TGTGCCATCAGTGACATGGGCGGGACTGAAGCTTTCTTT.

As DNA, the CDR3 is TGTGCCAGCACCACGTCTTCGAGGTACGAGCAGTACTTC. Translated, it gives CASTTSSRYEQYF. This rearrangement joins TRBV12-3 or TRBV12-4 to TRBJ2-7; D not certain. The CDR3 is made up of 13 amino acids. Trimming shortened V by 7 bases and J by 4 bases, and 14 bases separated the two germline ends.

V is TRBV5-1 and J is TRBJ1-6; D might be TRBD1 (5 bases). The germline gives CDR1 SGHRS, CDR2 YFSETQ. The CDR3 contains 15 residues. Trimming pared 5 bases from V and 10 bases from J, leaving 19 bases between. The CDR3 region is CASSDTHLGGSPLHF. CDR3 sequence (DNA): TGCGCCAGCAGTGATACCCACCTCGGGGGGTCACCCCTCCACTTT.

CDR3 nucleotide sequence: TGTGCCAGCAGCCAAGATCTTGCCCGGTCCCAAGAGACCCAGTACTTC. Amino acids: CASSQDLARSQETQYF. This chain connects TRBV4-2 to TRBJ2-5; unclear D gene. Germline V CDR1 and CDR2: LGHNA, YNFKEQ. V was shortened by 0 bases and J by 1 base, with 12 bases between the two germline ends. The CDR3 contains 16 residues.

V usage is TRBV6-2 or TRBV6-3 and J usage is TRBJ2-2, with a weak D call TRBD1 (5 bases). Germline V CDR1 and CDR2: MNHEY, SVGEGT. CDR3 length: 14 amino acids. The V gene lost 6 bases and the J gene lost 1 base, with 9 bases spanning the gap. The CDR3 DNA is TGTGCCAGCAGCCTCCAGGGGAACACCGGGGAGCTGTTTTTT. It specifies CASSLQGNTGELFF.

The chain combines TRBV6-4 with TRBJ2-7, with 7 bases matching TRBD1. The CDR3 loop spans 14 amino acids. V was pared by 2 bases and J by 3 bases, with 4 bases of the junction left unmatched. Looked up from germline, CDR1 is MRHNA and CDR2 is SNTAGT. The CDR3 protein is CASSDLRQGYEQYF. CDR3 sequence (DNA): TGTGCCAGCAGTGACCTTAGACAGGGCTACGAGCAGTACTTC.

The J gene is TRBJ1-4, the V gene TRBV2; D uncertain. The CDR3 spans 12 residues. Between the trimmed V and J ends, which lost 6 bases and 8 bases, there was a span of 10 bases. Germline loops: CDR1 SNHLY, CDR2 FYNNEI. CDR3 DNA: TGTGCCAGCAGGCCCTTCGGGGAAAAACTGTTTTTT. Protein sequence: CASRPFGEKLFF.

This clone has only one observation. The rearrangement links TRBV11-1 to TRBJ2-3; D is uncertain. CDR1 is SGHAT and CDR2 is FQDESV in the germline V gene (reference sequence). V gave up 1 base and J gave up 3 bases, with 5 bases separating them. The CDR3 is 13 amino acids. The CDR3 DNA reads TGTGCCAGCAGCTTAGACCAGACAGATACGCAGTATTTT. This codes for CASSLDQTDTQYF.

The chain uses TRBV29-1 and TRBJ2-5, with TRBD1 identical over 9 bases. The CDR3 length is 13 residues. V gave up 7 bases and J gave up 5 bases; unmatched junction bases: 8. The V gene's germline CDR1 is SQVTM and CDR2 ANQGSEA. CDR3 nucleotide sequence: TGCAGCGCTGGGGACAGGGTCCGGGAGACCCAGTACTTC. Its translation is CSAGDRVRETQYF.

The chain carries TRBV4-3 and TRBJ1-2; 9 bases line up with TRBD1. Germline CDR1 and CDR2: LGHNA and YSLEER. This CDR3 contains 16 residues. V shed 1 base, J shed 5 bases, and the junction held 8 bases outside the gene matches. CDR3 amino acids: CASSQGSQGAGYGYTF. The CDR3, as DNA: TGCGCCAGCAGCCAAGGTTCACAGGGGGCAGGGTATGGCTACACCTTC.

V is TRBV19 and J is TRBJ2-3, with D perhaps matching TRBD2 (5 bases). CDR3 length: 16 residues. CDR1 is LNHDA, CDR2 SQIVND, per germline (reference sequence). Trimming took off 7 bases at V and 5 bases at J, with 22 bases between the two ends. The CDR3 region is CASKVVAAERGDTQYF. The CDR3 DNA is TGTGCCAGTAAAGTGGTCGCGGCCGAACGGGGAGATACGCAGTATTTT.

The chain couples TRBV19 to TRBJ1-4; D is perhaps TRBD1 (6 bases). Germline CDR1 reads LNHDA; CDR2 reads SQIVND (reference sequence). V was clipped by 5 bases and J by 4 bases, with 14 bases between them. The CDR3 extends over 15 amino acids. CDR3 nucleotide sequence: TGTGCCAGTAGTCTACAGGGCCGGGGTAATGAAAAACTGTTTTTT. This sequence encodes CASSLQGRGNEKLFF.

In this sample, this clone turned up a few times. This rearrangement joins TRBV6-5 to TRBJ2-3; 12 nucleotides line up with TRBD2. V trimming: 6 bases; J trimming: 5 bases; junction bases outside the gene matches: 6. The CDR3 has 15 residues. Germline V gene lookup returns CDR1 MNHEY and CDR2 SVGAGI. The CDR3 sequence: CASSPTSGRLDTQYF. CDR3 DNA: TGTGCCAGCAGCCCCACTAGCGGGAGGTTAGATACGCAGTATTTT.

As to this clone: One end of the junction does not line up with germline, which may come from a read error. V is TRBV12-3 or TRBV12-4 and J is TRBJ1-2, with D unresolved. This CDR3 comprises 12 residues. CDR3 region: CAGSLNLGGYTF. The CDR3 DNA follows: TGTGCCGGCAGTTTAAATCTAGGAGGCTACACCTTC.